This TCR beta chain derives from a study of control samples from healthy donors and cancer patients. Using immunoSEQ multiplex PCR, the repertoire was profiled, and TCRdb retains in-frame clones only, with some absent. The sample holds about 44,000 clones; around 87% are singletons and the top ten take roughly 10%. This clone was seen only a few times. V gave up 6 bases and J gave up 5 bases, with 16 bases separating them. This CDR3 region has 14 residues. Germline CDR1 MNHEY, CDR2 SVGAGI. Sequenced input: PBMCs. The V and J genes are TRBV6-5 and TRBJ2-5; weak D call: TRBD2 (5 bases). The sequence was obtained from a woman aged 60-75 years with lung cancer. The CDR3 protein is CASRAPVPGETQYF. CDR3 coding DNA: TGTGCCAGCAGAGCCCCGGTGCCGGGGGAGACCCAGTACTTC.